The next 13 T cell receptor beta chains were all read from a single sample in a study of T cells in Graves' hyperthyroidism and ophthalmopathy. Amplified regions were TCR beta CDR3 sequences from RNA transcripts. TCR CDR3 regions were first amplified by RT-PCR with HTBI primers. TCRdb re-called the multiplex PCR reads with MiXCR, one entry per CDR3 protein. Here the sample spans approximately 620,000 distinct CDR3 sequences, about 16% being singletons. The sequencing input was blood. The source is a woman between 35 and 50 years old with Graves' ophthalmopathy.

This clonotype was counted at least ten times. V gene TRBV30 combines with J gene TRBJ1-1; D is possibly TRBD1 (5 bases). Per germline, CDR1 GTSNPN and CDR2 SVGIG (reference sequence). V dropped 2 bases and J dropped 4 bases, with 11 bases sitting between them. This CDR3 comprises 13 residues. CDR3 in DNA: TGTGCCTGGAGTAGGGGAATCCGCACTGAAGCTTTCTTT. It is translated as CAWSRGIRTEAFF.

The chain couples TRBV7-2 to TRBJ2-6, with D unclear. V was trimmed by 5 bases and J by 0 bases, leaving 8 bases between them. Germline loops: CDR1 SGHTA, CDR2 FQGNSA. CDR3 length: 15 residues. The CDR3 here is CASSAQTSGANVLTF. The CDR3 DNA follows: TGTGCCAGCAGCGCACAGACCTCTGGGGCCAACGTCCTGACTTTC.

This clonotype has ten or more counts. This chain joins TRBV2 and TRBJ2-7; D perhaps matches TRBD2 (6 bases). The germline CDR1 and CDR2 sequences are SNHLY and FYNNEI. V shed 4 bases and J shed 4 bases, with 11 bases lying between them. CDR3 length: 13 residues. This CDR3 reads CASSGGAFYEQYF. CDR3 DNA sequence: TGTGCCAGCAGTGGCGGGGCTTTTTACGAGCAGTACTTC.

This clonotype was counted ten times or more. This rearrangement joins TRBV2 to TRBJ2-1; 8 nucleotides line up with TRBD2. The CDR3 runs 15 residues. CDR1 is SNHLY and CDR2 is FYNNEI in the germline V gene. Trimming removed 6 bases from V and 9 bases from J; junction bases left unmatched: 13. The CDR3 nucleotides are TGTGCCAGCAGCGCATTGAGCGGGAGCTGGGGTGAGCAGTTCTTC. This codes for CASSALSGSWGEQFF.

Note on this clonotype: Possible read error: a much larger clone is one base away. The chain joins TRBV5-1 to TRBJ2-1, with D possibly being TRBD2 (6 bases). The V gene lost 0 bases and the J gene lost 5 bases, with 18 bases spanning the gap. Per germline, CDR1 SGHRS and CDR2 YFSETQ. The CDR3 consists of 17 residues. This CDR3 reads CASSLASGTGGNNEQFF. In nucleotides, the CDR3 is TGCGCCAGCAGCTTGGCATCCGGGACTGGCGGAAACAATGAGCAGTTCTTC.

This clonotype was counted many times. V gene TRBV30 combines with J gene TRBJ2-1; possible D gene TRBD1, 6 bases. The V end lost 5 bases, the J end lost 11 bases, and 28 bases lay between the germline ends. This CDR3 is 16 amino acids long. Germline V gives CDR1 GTSNPN, CDR2 SVGIG (reference sequence). The chain's CDR3 is CAWEAQGSRIYSKQFF. DNA for the CDR3: TGTGCCTGGGAGGCCCAGGGGTCGAGGATCTATTCGAAGCAGTTCTTC.

This clonotype was observed many times. The chain uses TRBV20-1 and TRBJ2-5; 9 nucleotides align to TRBD1. V lost 0 bases to trimming and J lost 7 bases; unmatched junction nucleotides: 6. Germline V gives CDR1 DFQATT, CDR2 SNEGSKA (reference sequence). The CDR3 contains 14 residues. The CDR3 region has the DNA TGCAGTGCTAGAGATTGGGGACAGGGTGTGACCCAGTACTTC. Its protein product is CSARDWGQGVTQYF.

CDR3 sequence (DNA): TGTGCCAGCAGGATAGGGGGAGACATTCAGTACTTC. Amino acids: CASRIGGDIQYF. This chain links TRBV2 with TRBJ2-4, with D possibly being TRBD1 (6 bases). CDR1 SNHLY and CDR2 FYNNEI come from the germline V gene. V was trimmed by 6 bases and J by 8 bases, leaving 11 bases between them. The CDR3 loop spans 12 amino acids.

This clonotype was seen ten or more times. J is TRBJ1-3 and V is TRBV28; D is perhaps TRBD1 (5 bases). The germline gives CDR1 MDHEN, CDR2 SYDVKM. Trimming took 5 bases from V and 2 from J, leaving 10 bases between them. The CDR3 length is 14 residues. CDR3 loop: CASSKEGTGNTIYF. CDR3 DNA: TGTGCCAGCAGTAAGGAGGGGACTGGAAACACCATATATTTT.

This clonotype was counted ten times or more. J is TRBJ2-5 and V is TRBV7-9, with 8 nucleotides matching TRBD2. V was pared by 3 bases and J by 5 bases, with 5 bases of the junction left unmatched. The CDR3 has 14 amino acids. Germline CDR1 is SEHNR and CDR2 is FQNEAQ (reference sequence). Here the CDR3 DNA reads TGTGCCAGCAGCTTCGGGGGGGGTGTCGAGACCCAGTACTTC. Protein product: CASSFGGGVETQYF.

The V and J genes are TRBV9 and TRBJ2-1, with TRBD2 identical over 10 bases. The germline CDR1 and CDR2 sequences are SGDLS and YYNGEE. The CDR3 has 16 residues. V shed 3 bases, J shed 4 bases, and the junction held 7 bases outside the gene matches. DNA of the CDR3: TGTGCCAGCAGCGCCTACAGCGGGAGGGATTACAATGAGCAGTTCTTC. Translation gives CASSAYSGRDYNEQFF.

The rearrangement uses TRBV12-3 or TRBV12-4 and TRBJ1-2; D is uncertain. The length of the CDR3 is 12 residues. Trimming took off 3 bases at V and 7 bases at J, with 9 bases between the two ends. The CDR3 is CASSFFSAGYTF. The CDR3 bases are TGTGCCAGCAGTTTCTTCAGCGCTGGCTACACCTTC.

This clonotype has a count of ten or more. The chain is built from TRBV27 and TRBJ2-3; 9 nucleotides align to TRBD1. Germline assignment: CDR1 MNHEY and CDR2 SMNVEV (reference sequence). This CDR3 is built from 14 residues. Trimming at V came to 4 bases and at J to 3 bases, leaving 2 bases not matched to a gene. The CDR3 nucleotides read TGTGCCAGCAGTTGGGGACAGGGTACAGATACGCAGTATTTT. Amino acid sequence: CASSWGQGTDTQYF.